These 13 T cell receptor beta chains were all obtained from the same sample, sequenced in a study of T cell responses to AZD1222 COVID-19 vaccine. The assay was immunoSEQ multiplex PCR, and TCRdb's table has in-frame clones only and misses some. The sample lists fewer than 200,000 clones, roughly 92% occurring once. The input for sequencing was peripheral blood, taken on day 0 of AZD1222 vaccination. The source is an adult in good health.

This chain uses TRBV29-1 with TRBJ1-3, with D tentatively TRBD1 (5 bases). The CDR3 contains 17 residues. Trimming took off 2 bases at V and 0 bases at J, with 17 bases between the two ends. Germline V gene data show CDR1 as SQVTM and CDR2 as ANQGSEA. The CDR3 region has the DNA TGCAGCGTTGAATTGTCAGGGCGGGCCTACTCTGGAAACACCATATATTTT. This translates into CSVELSGRAYSGNTIYF.

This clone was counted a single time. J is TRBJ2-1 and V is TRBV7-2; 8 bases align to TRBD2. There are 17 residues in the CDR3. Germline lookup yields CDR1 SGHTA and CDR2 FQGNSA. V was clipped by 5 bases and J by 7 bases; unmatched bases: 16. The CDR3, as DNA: TGTGCCAGCAGCCCTCAGAGCGGGGGAGTTCTACGTAATGAGCAGTTCTTC. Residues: CASSPQSGGVLRNEQFF. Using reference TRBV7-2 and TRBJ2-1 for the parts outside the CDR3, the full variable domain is GAGVSQSPSNKVTEKGKDVELRCDPISGHTALYWYRQSLGQGLEFLIYFQGNSAPDKSGLPSDRFSAERTGGSVSTLTIQRTQQEDSAVYLCASSPQSGGVLRNEQFFGPGTRLTVL.

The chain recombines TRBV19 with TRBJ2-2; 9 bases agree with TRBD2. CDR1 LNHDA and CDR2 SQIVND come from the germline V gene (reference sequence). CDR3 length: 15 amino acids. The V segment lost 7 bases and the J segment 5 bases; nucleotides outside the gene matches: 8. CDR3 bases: TGTGCCAGTACTTATAGCGGGAGAGGAACCGGGGAGCTGTTTTTT. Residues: CASTYSGRGTGELFF.

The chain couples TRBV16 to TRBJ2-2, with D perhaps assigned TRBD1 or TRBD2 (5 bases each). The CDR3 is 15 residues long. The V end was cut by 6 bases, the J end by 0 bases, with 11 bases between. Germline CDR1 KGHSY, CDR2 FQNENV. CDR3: CASRPGRSNTGELFF. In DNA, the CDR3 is TGTGCCAGCAGACCGGGACGGTCGAACACCGGGGAGCTGTTTTTT.

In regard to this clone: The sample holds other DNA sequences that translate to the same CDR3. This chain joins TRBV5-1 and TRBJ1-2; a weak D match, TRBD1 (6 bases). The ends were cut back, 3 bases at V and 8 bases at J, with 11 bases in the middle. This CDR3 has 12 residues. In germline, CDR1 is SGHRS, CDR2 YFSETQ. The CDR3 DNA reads TGCGCCAGCAGCTCACAGGGATTCGGCTACACCTTC. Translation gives CASSSQGFGYTF.

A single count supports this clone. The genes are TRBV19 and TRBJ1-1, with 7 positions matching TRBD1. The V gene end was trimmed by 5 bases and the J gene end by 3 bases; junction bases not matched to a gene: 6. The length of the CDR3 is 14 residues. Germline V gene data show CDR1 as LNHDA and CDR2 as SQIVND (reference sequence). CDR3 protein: CASSRTGVDTEAFF. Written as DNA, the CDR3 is TGTGCCAGTAGTCGAACAGGGGTCGACACTGAAGCTTTCTTT.

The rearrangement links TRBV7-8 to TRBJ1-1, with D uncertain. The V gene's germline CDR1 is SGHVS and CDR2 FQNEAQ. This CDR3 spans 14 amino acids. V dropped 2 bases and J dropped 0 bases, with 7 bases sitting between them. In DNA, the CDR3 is TGTGCCAGCAGCTTAAGCACCCTGAACACTGAAGCTTTCTTT. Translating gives CASSLSTLNTEAFF.

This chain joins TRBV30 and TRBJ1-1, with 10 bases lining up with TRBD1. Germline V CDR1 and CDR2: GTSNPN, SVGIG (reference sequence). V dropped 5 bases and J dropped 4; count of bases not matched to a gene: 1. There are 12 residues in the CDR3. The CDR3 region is CAWGQGGTEAFF. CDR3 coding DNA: TGTGCCTGGGGACAGGGGGGCACTGAAGCTTTCTTT. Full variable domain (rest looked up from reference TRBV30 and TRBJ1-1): SQTIHQWPATLVQPVGSPLSLECTVEGTSNPNLYWYRQAAGRGLQLLFYSVGIGQISSEVPQNLSASRPQDRQFILSSKKLLLSDSGFYLCAWGQGGTEAFFGQGTRLTVV.

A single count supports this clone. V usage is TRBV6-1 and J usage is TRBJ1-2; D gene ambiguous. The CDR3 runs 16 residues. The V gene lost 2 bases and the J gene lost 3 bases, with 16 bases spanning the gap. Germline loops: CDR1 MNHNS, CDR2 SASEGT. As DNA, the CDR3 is TGTGCCAGCAGTGAATCCGTACCGAGGATCGACTATGGCTACACCTTC. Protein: CASSESVPRIDYGYTF.

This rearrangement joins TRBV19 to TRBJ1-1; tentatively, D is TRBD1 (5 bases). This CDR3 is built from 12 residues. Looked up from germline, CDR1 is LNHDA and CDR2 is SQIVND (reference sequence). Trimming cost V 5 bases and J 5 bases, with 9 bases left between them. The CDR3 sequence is CASSGGTTEAFF. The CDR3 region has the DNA TGTGCCAGTAGTGGGGGAACAACTGAAGCTTTCTTT.

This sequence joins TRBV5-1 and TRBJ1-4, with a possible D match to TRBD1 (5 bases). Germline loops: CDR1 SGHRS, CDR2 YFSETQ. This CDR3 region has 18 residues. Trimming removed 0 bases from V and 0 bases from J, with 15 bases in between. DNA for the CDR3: TGCGCCAGCAGCTTGGACAGGAGAGTCCTGGCAACTAATGAAAAACTGTTTTTT. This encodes CASSLDRRVLATNEKLFF.

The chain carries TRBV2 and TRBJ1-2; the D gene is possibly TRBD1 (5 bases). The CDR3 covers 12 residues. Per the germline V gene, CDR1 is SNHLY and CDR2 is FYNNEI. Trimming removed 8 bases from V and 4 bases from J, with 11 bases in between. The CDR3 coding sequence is TGTGCCAGCCTAGGGGCACTCTATGGCTACACCTTC. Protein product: CASLGALYGYTF. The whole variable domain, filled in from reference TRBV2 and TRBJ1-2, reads EPEVTQTPSHQVTQMGQEVILRCVPISNHLYFYWYRQILGQKVEFLVSFYNNEISEKSEIFDDQFSVERPDGSNFTLKIRSTKLEDSAMYFCASLGALYGYTFGSGTRLTVV.

In DNA form, the CDR3 reads TGTGCCAGCAGCCAAGAGGTTAGGGATGAGCAGTTCTTC. Translation: CASSQEVRDEQFF. The gene calls are TRBV14 and TRBJ2-1; no reliable D call. The CDR3 has 13 amino acids. Germline V lookup: CDR1 SGHDN, CDR2 FVKESK. V gave up 0 bases and J gave up 8 bases, with 8 bases separating them.